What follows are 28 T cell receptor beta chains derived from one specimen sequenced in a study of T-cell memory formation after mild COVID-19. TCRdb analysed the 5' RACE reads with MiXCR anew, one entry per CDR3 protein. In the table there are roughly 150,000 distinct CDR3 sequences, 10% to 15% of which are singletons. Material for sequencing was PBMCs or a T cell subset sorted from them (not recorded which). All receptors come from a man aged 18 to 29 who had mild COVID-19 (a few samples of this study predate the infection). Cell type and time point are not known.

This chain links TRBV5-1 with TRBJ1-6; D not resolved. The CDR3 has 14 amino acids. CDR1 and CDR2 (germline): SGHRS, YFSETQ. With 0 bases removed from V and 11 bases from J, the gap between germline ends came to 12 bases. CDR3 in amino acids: CASSLDGFDAPLHF. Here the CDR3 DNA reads TGCGCCAGCAGCTTGGACGGGTTTGATGCACCCCTCCACTTT.

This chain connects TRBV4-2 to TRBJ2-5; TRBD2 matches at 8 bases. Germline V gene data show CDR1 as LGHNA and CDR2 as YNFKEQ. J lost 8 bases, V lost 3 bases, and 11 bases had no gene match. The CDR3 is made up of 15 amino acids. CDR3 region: CASSQTPGTRYTQYF. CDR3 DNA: TGTGCCAGCAGCCAGACTCCCGGGACTAGATATACCCAGTACTTC.

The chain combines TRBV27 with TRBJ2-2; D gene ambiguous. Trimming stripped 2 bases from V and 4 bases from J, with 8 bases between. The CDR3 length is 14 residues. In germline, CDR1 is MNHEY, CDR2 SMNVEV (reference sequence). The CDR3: CASSLRGRTGELFF. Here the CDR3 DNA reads TGTGCCAGCAGTTTACGAGGCCGCACCGGGGAGCTGTTTTTT.

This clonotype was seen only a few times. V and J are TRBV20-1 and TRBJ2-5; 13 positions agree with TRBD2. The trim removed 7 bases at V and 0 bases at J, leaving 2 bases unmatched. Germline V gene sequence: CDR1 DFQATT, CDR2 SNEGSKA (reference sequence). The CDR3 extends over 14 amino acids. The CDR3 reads CSGLAGGYQETQYF. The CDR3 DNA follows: TGCAGTGGACTAGCGGGGGGTTACCAAGAGACCCAGTACTTC.

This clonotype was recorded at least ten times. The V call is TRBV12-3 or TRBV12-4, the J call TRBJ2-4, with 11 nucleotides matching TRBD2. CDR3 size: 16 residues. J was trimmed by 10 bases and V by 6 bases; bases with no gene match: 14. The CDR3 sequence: CASSQPGLAGGGIQYF. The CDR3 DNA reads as TGTGCCAGCAGCCAACCCGGGCTAGCGGGGGGAGGTATTCAGTACTTC.

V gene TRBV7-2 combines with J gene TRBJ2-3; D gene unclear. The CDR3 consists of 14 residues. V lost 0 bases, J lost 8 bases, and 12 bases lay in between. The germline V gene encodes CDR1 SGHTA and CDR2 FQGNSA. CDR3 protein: CASSLALTASTQYF. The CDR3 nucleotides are TGTGCCAGCAGCTTAGCGCTTACCGCTAGTACGCAGTATTTT.

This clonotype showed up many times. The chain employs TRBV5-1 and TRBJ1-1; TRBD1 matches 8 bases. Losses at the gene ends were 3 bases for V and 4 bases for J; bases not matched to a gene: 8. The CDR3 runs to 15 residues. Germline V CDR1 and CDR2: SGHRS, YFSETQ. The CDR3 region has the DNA TGCGCCAGCAGCTCCTCGGGACAGGATGGCACTGAAGCTTTCTTT. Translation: CASSSSGQDGTEAFF.

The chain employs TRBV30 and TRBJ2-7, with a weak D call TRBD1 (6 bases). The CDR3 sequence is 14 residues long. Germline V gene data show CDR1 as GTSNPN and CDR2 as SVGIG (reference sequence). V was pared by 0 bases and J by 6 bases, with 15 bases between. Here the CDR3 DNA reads TGTGCCTGGAGTGTCCTAGGGACACCTACCGAGCAGTACTTC. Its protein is CAWSVLGTPTEQYF.

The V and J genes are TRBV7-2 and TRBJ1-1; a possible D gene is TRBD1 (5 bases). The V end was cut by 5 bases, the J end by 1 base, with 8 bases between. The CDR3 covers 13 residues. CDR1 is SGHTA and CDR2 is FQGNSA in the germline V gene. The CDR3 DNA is TGTGCCAGCAGCGTCGACAGGAACACTGAAGCTTTCTTT. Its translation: CASSVDRNTEAFF.

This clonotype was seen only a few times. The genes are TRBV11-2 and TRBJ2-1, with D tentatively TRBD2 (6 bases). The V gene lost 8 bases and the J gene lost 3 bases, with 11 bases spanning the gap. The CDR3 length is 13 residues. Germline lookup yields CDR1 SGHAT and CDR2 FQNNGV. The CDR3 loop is CASPGGNYNEQFF. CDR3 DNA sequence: TGTGCCAGCCCCGGAGGGAACTACAATGAGCAGTTCTTC.

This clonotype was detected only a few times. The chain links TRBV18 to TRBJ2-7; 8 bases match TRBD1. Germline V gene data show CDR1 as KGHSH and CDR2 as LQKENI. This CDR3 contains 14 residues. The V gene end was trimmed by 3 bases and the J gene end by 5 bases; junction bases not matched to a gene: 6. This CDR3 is CASSPARGRDEQYF. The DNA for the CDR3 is TGTGCCAGCTCACCGGCCAGGGGGCGAGACGAGCAGTACTTC. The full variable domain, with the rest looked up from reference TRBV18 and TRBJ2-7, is NAGVMQNPRHLVRRRGQEARLRCSPMKGHSHVYWYRQLPEEGLKFMVYLQKENIIDESGMPKERFSAEFPKEGPSILRIQQVVRGDSAAYFCASSPARGRDEQYFGPGTRLTVT.

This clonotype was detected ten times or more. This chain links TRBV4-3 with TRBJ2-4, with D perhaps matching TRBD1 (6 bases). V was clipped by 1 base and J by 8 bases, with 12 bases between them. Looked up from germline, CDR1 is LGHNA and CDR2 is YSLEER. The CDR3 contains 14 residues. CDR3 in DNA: TGCGCCAGCAGCCAAGCCGGACAGAGGGACATTCAGTACTTC. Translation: CASSQAGQRDIQYF.

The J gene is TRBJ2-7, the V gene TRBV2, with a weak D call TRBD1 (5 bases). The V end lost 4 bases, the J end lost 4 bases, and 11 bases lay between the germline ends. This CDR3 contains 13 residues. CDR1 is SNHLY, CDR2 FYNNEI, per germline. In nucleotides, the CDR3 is TGTGCCAGCAGTGCACTGGGGCGGTACGAGCAGTACTTC. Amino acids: CASSALGRYEQYF.

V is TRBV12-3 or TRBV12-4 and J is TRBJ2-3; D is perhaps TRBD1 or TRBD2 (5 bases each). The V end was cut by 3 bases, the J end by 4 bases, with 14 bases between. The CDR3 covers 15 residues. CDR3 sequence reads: CASSLDGARADTQYF. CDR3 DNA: TGTGCCAGCAGTTTGGACGGGGCTAGGGCAGATACGCAGTATTTT.

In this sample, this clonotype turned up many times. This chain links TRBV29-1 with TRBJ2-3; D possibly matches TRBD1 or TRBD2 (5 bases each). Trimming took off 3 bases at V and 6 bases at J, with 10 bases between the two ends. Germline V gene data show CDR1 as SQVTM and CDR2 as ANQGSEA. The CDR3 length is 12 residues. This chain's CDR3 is CSVELGDDTQYF. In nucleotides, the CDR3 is TGCAGCGTTGAGTTAGGGGACGATACGCAGTATTTT.

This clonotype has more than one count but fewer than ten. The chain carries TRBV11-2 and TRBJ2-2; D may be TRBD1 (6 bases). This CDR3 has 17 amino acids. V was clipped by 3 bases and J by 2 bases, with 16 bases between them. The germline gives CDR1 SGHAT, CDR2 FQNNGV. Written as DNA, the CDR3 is TGTGCCAGCAGCTTTGGTCAGGGGTCGGTAAACACCGGGGAGCTGTTTTTT. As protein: CASSFGQGSVNTGELFF.

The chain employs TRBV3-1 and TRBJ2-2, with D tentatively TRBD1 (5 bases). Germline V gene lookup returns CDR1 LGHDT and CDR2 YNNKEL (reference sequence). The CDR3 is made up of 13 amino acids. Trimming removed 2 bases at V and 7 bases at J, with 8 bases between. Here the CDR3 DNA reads TGTGCCAGCAGCCAACCAGGACACGGGGAGCTGTTTTTT. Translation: CASSQPGHGELFF.

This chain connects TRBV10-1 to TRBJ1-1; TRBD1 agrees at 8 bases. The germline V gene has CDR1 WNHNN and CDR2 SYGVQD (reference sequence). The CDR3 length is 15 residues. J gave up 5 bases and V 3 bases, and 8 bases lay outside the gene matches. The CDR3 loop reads CASSETGQGRTEAFF. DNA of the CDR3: TGCGCCAGCAGTGAAACCGGACAGGGTAGGACTGAAGCTTTCTTT.

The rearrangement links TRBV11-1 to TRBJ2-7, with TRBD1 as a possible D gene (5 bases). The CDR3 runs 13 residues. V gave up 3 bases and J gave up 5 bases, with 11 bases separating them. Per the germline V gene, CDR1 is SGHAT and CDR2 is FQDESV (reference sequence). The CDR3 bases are TGTGCCAGCAGCTTGTCAGGGCCCGACGAGCAGTACGTC. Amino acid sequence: CASSLSGPDEQYV.

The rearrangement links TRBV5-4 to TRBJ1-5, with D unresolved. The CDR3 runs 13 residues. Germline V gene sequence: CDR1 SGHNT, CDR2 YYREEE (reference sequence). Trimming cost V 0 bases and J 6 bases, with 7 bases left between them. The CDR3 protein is CASSLEGSQPQHF. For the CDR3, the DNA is TGTGCCAGCAGCTTGGAAGGAAGTCAGCCCCAGCATTTT.

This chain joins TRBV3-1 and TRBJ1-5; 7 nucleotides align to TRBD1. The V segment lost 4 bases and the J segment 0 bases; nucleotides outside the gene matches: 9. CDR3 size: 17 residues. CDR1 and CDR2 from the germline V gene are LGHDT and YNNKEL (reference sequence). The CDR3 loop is CASSRGRQGYSNQPQHF. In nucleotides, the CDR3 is TGTGCCAGCAGCCGAGGGAGACAGGGATATAGCAATCAGCCCCAGCATTTT.

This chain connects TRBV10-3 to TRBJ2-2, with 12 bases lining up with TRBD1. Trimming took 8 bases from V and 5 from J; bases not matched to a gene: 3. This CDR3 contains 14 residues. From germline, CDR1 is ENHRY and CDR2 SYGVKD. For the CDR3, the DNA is TGTGCCATCCAGGGACAGGGGGCGACCGGGGAGCTGTTTTTT. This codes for CAIQGQGATGELFF.

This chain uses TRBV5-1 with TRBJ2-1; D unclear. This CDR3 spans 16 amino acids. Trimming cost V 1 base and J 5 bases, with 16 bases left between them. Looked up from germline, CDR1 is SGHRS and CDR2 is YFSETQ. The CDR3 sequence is CASSLFIGRSDNEQFF. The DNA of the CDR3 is TGCGCCAGCAGCTTGTTCATCGGGCGTTCTGACAATGAGCAGTTCTTC.

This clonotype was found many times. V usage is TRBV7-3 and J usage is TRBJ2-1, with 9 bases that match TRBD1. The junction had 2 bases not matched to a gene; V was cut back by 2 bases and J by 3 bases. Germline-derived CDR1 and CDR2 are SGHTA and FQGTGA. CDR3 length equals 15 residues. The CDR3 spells CASSLEGQGYNEQFF. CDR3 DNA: TGTGCCAGCAGCTTAGAGGGACAGGGCTACAATGAGCAGTTCTTC.

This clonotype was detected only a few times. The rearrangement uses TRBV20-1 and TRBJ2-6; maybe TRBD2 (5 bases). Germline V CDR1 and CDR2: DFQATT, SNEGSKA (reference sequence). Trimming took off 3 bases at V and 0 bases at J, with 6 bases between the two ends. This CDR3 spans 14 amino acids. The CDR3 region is CSARGSSGANVLTF. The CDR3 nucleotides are TGCAGTGCTAGGGGGAGCTCTGGGGCCAACGTCCTGACTTTC.

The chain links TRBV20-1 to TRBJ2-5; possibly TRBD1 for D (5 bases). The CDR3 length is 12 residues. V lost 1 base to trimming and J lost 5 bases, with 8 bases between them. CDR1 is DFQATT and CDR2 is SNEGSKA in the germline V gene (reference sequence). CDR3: CSARVKGETQYF. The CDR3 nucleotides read TGCAGTGCTAGAGTGAAGGGGGAGACCCAGTACTTC.

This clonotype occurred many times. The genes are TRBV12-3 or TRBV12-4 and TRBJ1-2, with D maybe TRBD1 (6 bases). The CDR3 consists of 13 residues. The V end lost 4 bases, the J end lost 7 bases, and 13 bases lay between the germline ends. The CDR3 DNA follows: TGTGCCAGCAGTTCAGAACAGGGTTTTGGCTACACCTTC. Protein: CASSSEQGFGYTF.

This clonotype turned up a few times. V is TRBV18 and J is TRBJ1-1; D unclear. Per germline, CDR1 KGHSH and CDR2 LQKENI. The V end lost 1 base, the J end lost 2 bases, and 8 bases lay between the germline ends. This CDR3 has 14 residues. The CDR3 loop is CASSPQLDNTEAFF. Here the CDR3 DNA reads TGTGCCAGCTCACCACAGTTAGATAACACTGAAGCTTTCTTT.